The T cell receptor beta chain under discussion was sequenced for a study of monozygotic twins with inflammatory bowel disease (dated by TCRdb to between 2018 and 2021). As for the study more broadly: The complete study included 30 or so monozygotic twin pairs: 19 IBD-discordant Danish pairs and nine German pairs, of which four were IBD-concordant and five were IBD-discordant. The search for disease-associated traits relied mainly on comparing, within discordant pairs, IBD patients with their genetically identical healthy co-twins. Each individual had, on average, about 151 000 unique TCRalpha sequences and 181 000 unique TCRbeta sequences available for analysis.

The library came from 5' RACE. The input for every TCR library was around 4,000 ng of total RNA. For each sample, cDNA synthesis with SMARTScribe reverse transcriptase was split into eight separate reactions. During cDNA synthesis, template switching was used to introduce unique molecular identifiers that contained a 6-nucleotide sample barcode. TCRalpha and TCRbeta cDNA was amplified in two nested PCRs of roughly 16 and 10 cycles, and bead purification was carried out after each PCR. Before amplification, cDNA was treated with uracil DNA-glycosylase and purified using the QIAquick PCR purification kit. In the second PCR, Illumina TruSeq-compatible adapters and sample-specific barcodes were added. Library quality and concentration were assessed using TapeStation and Qubit, and about 5 ng of each library was pooled. Sequencing of pooled libraries was carried out on an Illumina HiSeq2500 single-index Rapid Run using 2 x 100 bp reads and custom sequencing primers. The study's own analysis went as follows. UMI-based consensus assembly with MiGEC version 1.2.6 was used to correct PCR and sequencing errors. MiXCR version 2.1.1 was used for V(D)J alignment, clonotype assembly and CDR3 extraction. To normalise gene usage, clonotype sharing and MAIT/NKT TCR abundance, the top 1000, 10 000 and 20 000 clonotypes in each sample were analysed. After downsampling to 27 000 UMIs, diversity was calculated as the inverse Simpson index using the vegan R package. Statistical testing used paired Mann-Whitney U tests on the discordant twin pairs and applied Benjamini-Hochberg correction for multiple testing. Following reprocessing of the reads by TCRdb, the data hold one row per CDR3 protein sequence and no DNA is available. What appears here as the V and J calls and clone size reflects TCRdb's work, not the paper's. This sample's records show over 110,000 distinct CDR3 sequences. The ten largest make up approximately 2.5% of the sample.

A roughly 2.6 ml peripheral blood sample was drawn into PAXgene tubes per donor and stored at -80°C. Total RNA was isolated from whole blood with the PAXgene blood miRNA kit on an automated QIAcube, without T cell sorting. Peripheral blood from monozygotic twin pairs concordant or discordant for inflammatory bowel disease was subjected to deep TCRalpha and TCRbeta repertoire profiling with unique molecular barcoding. Smoking habits were recorded for all twin pairs, with individuals classified as current, former or never smokers. Comments on this clonotype: The antigen it recognizes is unknown.

Study-wide findings and limitations: IBD patients shared fewer clonotypes with other individuals than healthy twins did, most markedly in patients showing signs of disease activity. Repertoire similarity did not differ between concordant and discordant twins, which could be due to limited statistical power. Because patients were on differing immunosuppressive treatments, the repertoires may have picked up extra background noise and inter-individual variability. TCRbeta repertoire diversity, by inverse Simpson index, was decreased in IBD patients compared with their healthy co-twins. Different T cell subtypes could not be distinguished in the analysis. No single strong signal or clonotype linked to IBD turned up in the results, so the idea that one exists was not supported.

The CDR3 measures 14 amino acids from cysteine to phenylalanine. A DNA sequence was not provided. CDR1 LGHNA and CDR2 YSLEER were looked up in the germline V gene. The source material was blood. The TCR comes from a human donor with ulcerative colitis or Crohn's disease, or a healthy co-twin of an affected twin (not recorded which). This receptor chain uses TRBV4-3 and TRBJ2-7; checking the TCRdb D call of TRBD1 is not possible without DNA. The CDR3 in this case is CASSLQTGGYEQYF.